One sample yielded the 4 T cell receptor beta chains listed below, sequenced in a study of cytomegalovirus exposure and HLA in healthy donors. Primers: 60 Vbeta forward and 13 Jbeta reverse. The method was immunoSEQ multiplex PCR; TCRdb's version includes in-frame clones alone and lacks a portion of them. The repertoire consists of more than 95,000 clones, with around 75% occurring once and the leading ten covering 1.6%. The sequenced material came from PBMCs. The receptor source for this set is a woman aged 18-29 years in good health and CMV-seronegative.

The rearrangement joins TRBV13 to TRBJ2-5, with 12 nucleotides matching TRBD2. V shed 5 bases and J 0 bases; nucleotides not matched to a gene: 7. Germline assignment: CDR1 PRHDT and CDR2 FYEKMQ (reference sequence). The CDR3 totals 17 residues. The CDR3 protein is CASSLTGLAGNQETQYF. In DNA form, the CDR3 reads TGTGCCAGCAGCCTCACCGGACTAGCGGGGAACCAAGAGACCCAGTACTTC.

The V call is TRBV29-1, the J call TRBJ2-1; maybe TRBD1 (6 bases). Looked up from germline, CDR1 is SQVTM and CDR2 is ANQGSEA. The CDR3 sequence is 16 residues long. Trimming removed 2 bases from V and 8 bases from J, with 22 bases in between. The CDR3 here is CSVEYGPLLWTDEQFF. The CDR3 DNA reads TGCAGCGTTGAATATGGTCCGCTACTGTGGACAGATGAGCAGTTCTTC.

This chain links TRBV5-1 with TRBJ2-2; tentative D call: TRBD2 (6 bases). V lost 5 bases, J lost 1 base, and 9 bases lay in between. Germline CDR1 SGHRS, CDR2 YFSETQ. The CDR3 consists of 14 residues. CDR3 in amino acids: CASRRGGNTGELFF. CDR3 bases: TGCGCCAGCAGAAGGGGAGGGAACACCGGGGAGCTGTTTTTT.

The V and J genes are TRBV5-1 and TRBJ1-1; 9 nucleotides agree with TRBD1. Losses at the gene ends were 5 bases for V and 0 bases for J; bases not matched to a gene: 8. The CDR3 runs to 16 residues. In germline, CDR1 is SGHRS, CDR2 YFSETQ. The CDR3 nucleotides are TGCGCCAGCAGAACCGGGACAGGGAGAATGAACACTGAAGCTTTCTTT. Its protein is CASRTGTGRMNTEAFF.